The 5 T cell receptor beta chains listed next were all sequenced from one sample in a study of neurological immune-mediated disorders. Sample time point: technical triplicate 2. TCRdb re-derived calls from the 5' RACE reads in MiXCR, one entry per CDR3 protein. The sample includes about 31,000 distinct CDR3 sequences, about 14% of them seen just once. Specimen: CD4+ T cells from blood. All receptors derive from a female donor with HTLV-1-associated myelopathy (HAM/TSP).

This clonotype was observed at least ten times. The rearrangement uses TRBV5-1 and TRBJ1-6; 7 bases align to TRBD1. The CDR3 runs to 15 residues. J was trimmed by 7 bases and V by 0 bases; bases with no gene match: 4. Germline values: CDR1 SGHRS, CDR2 YFSETQ. The CDR3 sequence is CASSLGTGSNSPLHF. DNA for the CDR3: TGCGCCAGCAGCTTGGGGACAGGATCCAATTCACCCCTCCACTTT.

This clonotype has a count of ten or more. The chain carries TRBV5-1 and TRBJ2-3, with TRBD1 matching over 7 bases. The V segment lost 0 bases and the J segment 5 bases; nucleotides outside the gene matches: 3. The length of the CDR3 is 14 residues. Germline V gene lookup returns CDR1 SGHRS and CDR2 YFSETQ. CDR3 amino acids: CASSLEGAEDTQYF. In nucleotides, the CDR3 is TGCGCCAGCAGCTTGGAGGGGGCGGAAGATACGCAGTATTTT. The complete variable domain, with remaining parts taken from reference TRBV5-1 and TRBJ2-3, reads KAGVTQTPRYLIKTRGQQVTLSCSPISGHRSVSWYQQTPGQGLQFLFEYFSETQRNKGNFPGRFSGRQFSNSRSEMNVSTLELGDSALYLCASSLEGAEDTQYFGPGTRLTVL.

This clonotype was found many times. The chain is built from TRBV5-1 and TRBJ2-3; 9 bases are a match to TRBD2. The CDR3 runs to 14 residues. V was clipped by 2 bases and J by 5 bases; unmatched bases: 3. Germline lookup yields CDR1 SGHRS and CDR2 YFSETQ. The CDR3 is CASSFSGSGDTQYF. CDR3 DNA: TGCGCCAGCAGCTTTAGCGGGAGTGGAGATACGCAGTATTTT.

This clonotype showed up many times. This chain connects TRBV2 to TRBJ2-3; D uncertain. This CDR3 spans 13 amino acids. Per germline, CDR1 SNHLY and CDR2 FYNNEI. Trimming removed 0 bases from V and 9 bases from J, with 10 bases in between. The CDR3 loop reads CASSEALRSTQYF. In DNA, the CDR3 is TGTGCCAGCAGTGAAGCGCTGCGGTCCACGCAGTATTTT.

This clonotype was detected ten times or more. V and J are TRBV4-2 and TRBJ1-2, with D unresolved. Per the germline V gene, CDR1 is LGHNA and CDR2 is YNFKEQ. V was pared by 0 bases and J by 4 bases, with 9 bases between. The CDR3 is 14 amino acids. The CDR3, as DNA: TGTGCCAGCAGCCAAGACCCGCAAGTCTATGGCTACACCTTC. Its translation: CASSQDPQVYGYTF.